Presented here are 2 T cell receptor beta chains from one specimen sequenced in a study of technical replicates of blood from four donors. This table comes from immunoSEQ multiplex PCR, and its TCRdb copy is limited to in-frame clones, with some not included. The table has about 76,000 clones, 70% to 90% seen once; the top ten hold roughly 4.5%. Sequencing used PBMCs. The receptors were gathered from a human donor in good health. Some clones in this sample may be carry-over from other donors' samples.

This CDR3 reads CSVGTSGKGTQYF. In DNA, the CDR3 is TGCAGCGTCGGGACTAGCGGGAAAGGGACCCAGTACTTC. V is TRBV29-1 and J is TRBJ2-5; 13 bases are shared with TRBD2. The CDR3 covers 13 residues. Germline-derived CDR1 and CDR2 are SQVTM and ANQGSEA. With 6 bases clipped from V and 7 bases from J, the junction kept 5 bases outside the gene matches.

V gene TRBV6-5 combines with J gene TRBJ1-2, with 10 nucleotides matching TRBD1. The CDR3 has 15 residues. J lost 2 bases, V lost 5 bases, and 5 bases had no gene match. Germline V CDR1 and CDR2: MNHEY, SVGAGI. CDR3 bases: TGTGCCAGCAGTCGTATGGGACAGGGGAACTATGGCTACACCTTC. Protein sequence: CASSRMGQGNYGYTF.